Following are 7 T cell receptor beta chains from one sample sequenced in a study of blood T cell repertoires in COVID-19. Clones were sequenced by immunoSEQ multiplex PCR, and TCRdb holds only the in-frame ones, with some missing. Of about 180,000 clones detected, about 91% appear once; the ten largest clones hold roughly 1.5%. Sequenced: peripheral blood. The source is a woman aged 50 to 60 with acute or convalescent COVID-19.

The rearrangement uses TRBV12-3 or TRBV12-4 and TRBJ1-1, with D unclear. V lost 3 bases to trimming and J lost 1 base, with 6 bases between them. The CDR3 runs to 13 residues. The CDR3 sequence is CASSFTENTEAFF. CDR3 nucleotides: TGTGCCAGCAGTTTCACAGAGAACACTGAAGCTTTCTTT.

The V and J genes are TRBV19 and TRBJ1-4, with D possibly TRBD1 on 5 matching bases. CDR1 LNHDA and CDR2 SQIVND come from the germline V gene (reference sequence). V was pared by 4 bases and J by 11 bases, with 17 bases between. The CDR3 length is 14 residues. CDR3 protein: CASSTSGSGWKLFF. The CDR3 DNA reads TGTGCCAGTAGTACTTCAGGCTCAGGGTGGAAACTGTTTTTT. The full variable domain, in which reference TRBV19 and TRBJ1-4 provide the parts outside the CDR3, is DGGITQSPKYLFRKEGQNVTLSCEQNLNHDAMYWYRQDPGQGLRLIYYSQIVNDFQKGDIAEGYSVSREKKESFPLTVTSAQKNPTAFYLCASSTSGSGWKLFFGSGTQLSVL.

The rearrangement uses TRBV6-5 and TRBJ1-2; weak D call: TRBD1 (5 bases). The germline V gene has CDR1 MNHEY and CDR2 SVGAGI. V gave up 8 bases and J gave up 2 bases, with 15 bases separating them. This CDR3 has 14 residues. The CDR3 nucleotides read TGTGCCAGCCTCAGAGACAGTGGGAACTATGGCTACACCTTC. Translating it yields CASLRDSGNYGYTF.

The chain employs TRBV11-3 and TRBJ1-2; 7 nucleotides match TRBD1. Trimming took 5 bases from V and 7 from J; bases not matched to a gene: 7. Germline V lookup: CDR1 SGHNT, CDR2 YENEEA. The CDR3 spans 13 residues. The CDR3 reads CASSPTGFGGYTF. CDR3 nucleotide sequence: TGTGCCAGCAGCCCGACAGGGTTTGGTGGCTACACCTTC. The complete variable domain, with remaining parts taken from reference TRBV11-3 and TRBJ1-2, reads EAGVVQSPRYKIIEKKQPVAFWCNPISGHNTLYWYLQNLGQGPELLIRYENEEAVDDSQLPKDRFSAERLKGVDSTLKIQPAELGDSAVYLCASSPTGFGGYTFGSGTRLTVV.

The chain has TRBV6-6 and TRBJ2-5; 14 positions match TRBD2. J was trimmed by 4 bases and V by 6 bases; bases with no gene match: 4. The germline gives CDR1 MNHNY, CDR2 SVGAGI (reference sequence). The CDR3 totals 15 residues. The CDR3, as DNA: TGTGCCAGCAGAGGGACTAGCGGGAGTAGAGAGACCCAGTACTTC. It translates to CASRGTSGSRETQYF.

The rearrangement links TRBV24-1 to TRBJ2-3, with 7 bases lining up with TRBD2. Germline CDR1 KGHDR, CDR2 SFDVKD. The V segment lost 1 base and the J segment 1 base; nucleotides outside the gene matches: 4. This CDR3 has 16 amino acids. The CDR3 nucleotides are TGTGCCACCAGTGATTTAAGGGAGGGGCGCACAGATACGCAGTATTTT. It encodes CATSDLREGRTDTQYF.

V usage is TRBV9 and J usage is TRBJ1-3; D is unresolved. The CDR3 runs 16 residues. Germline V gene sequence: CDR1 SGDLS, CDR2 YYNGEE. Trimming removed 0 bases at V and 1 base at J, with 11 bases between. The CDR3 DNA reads TGTGCCAGCAGCGTAGGCGTATCCGTTTCTGGAAACACCATATATTTT. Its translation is CASSVGVSVSGNTIYF.